Listed below are T cell receptor beta chains from one sample, sequenced in a study of cytomegalovirus exposure and HLA in healthy donors. Method: immunoSEQ multiplex PCR; TCRdb's copy keeps in-frame clones and lacks some. The sample lists under 150,000 clones, 50% to 65% occurring once. Specimen: PBMCs. The receptors here all came from a man aged 35 to 55 in good health and CMV-seropositive. The CDR3 runs from the conserved cysteine through the conserved F or W. D genes are given only for firm matches. The size field is filled for only some rows; it gives once, few, many or a size class.

abundance	v_gene	d_gene	j_gene	CDR3nt	CDR3aa
-	TRBV6-5	-	TRBJ1-4	TGTGCCAGCAGGCGCGACAGTTTGGTGAATGAAAAACTGTTTTTT	CASRRDSLVNEKLFF
-	TRBV5-4	-	TRBJ2-1	TGTGCCAGCAGCTTCCCAGGGATGGGAAATGAGCAGTTCTTC	CASSFPGMGNEQFF
-	TRBV18	-	TRBJ1-1	TGTGCCAGCTCACCACGAGAACAGAAGAACACTGAAGCTTTCTTT	CASSPREQKNTEAFF
-	TRBV19	-	TRBJ2-7	TGTGCCAGTAGTATACTGGGGCAGGGGTACTACGAGCAGTACTTC	CASSILGQGYYEQYF
-	TRBV7-8	-	TRBJ1-2	TGTGCCAGCAGCTTAGTCGGGTTTGGAACAGGGCGACTCTATGGCTACACCTTC	CASSLVGFGTGRLYGYTF
few	TRBV7-6	TRBD1	TRBJ2-5	TGTGCCAGCAGCCTGGGACAGAGAAAAGAGACCCAGTACTTC	CASSLGQRKETQYF
-	TRBV9	TRBD2	TRBJ2-1	TGTGCCAGCAGCGTTAGCGGGAGGGAGTACAATGAGCAGTTCTTC	CASSVSGREYNEQFF
few	TRBV27	TRBD2	TRBJ2-7	TGTGCCAGCAGCTTAGTTCCTAGCGGTTACGAGCAGTACTTC	CASSLVPSGYEQYF
-	TRBV6-1	-	TRBJ1-6	TGTGCCAGCAGCGGGACACCTAATTCACCCCTCCACTTT	CASSGTPNSPLHF
-	TRBV6-1	-	TRBJ2-7	TGTGCCAGCAGTGAAGCTGCTCGCGGCGCATACGAGCAGTACTTC	CASSEAARGAYEQYF
-	TRBV28	-	TRBJ2-3	TGTGCCAGCAGCGGGGGGCCTCGAACGCAGTATTTT	CASSGGPRTQYF
few	TRBV18	-	TRBJ2-7	TGTGCCAGCTCACCACCGGGGGGTCTATACGAGCAGTACTTC	CASSPPGGLYEQYF
-	TRBV19	-	TRBJ2-1	TGTGCCAGTAGTATAGACAGTTATCTCAATGAGCAGTTCTTC	CASSIDSYLNEQFF
few	TRBV11-3	-	TRBJ1-1	TGTGCCAGCAGCGCCCGGGAGAACACTGAAGCTTTCTTT	CASSARENTEAFF
few	TRBV5-4	TRBD1	TRBJ1-3	TGTGCCAGCAGCTTGGGAGGACAGGCGTTCTCTGGAAACACCATATATTTT	CASSLGGQAFSGNTIYF